The 32 T cell receptor beta chains below were found in one sample sequenced in a study of cytomegalovirus exposure and HLA in healthy donors. PCR used 60 Vbeta primers and 13 Jbeta primers. Generated by immunoSEQ multiplex PCR, the TCRdb table keeps only in-frame clones and is missing some. Here the sample spans about 190,000 clones, about 77% being singletons. The sample consisted of PBMCs. These receptors were obtained from a man aged 25 to 40 in good health and CMV-seropositive.

The chain couples TRBV11-2 to TRBJ2-7; TRBD1 matches 8 bases. CDR1 is SGHAT, CDR2 FQNNGV, per germline. V lost 4 bases, J lost 5 bases, and 7 bases stayed unmatched. The CDR3 is made up of 14 amino acids. In DNA, the CDR3 is TGTGCCAGCAGCTCGCCGAGACAGGGGCACGAGCAGTACTTC. Protein sequence: CASSSPRQGHEQYF. Based on the CDR3 plus reference TRBV11-2 and TRBJ2-7, the full variable domain is EAGVAQSPRYKIIEKRQSVAFWCNPISGHATLYWYQQILGQGPKLLIQFQNNGVVDDSQLPKDRFSAERLKGVDSTLKIQPAKLEDSAVYLCASSSPRQGHEQYFGPGTRLTVT.

The chain is built from TRBV5-1 and TRBJ2-7; 10 nucleotides align to TRBD2. The CDR3 consists of 17 residues. V lost 4 bases, J lost 4 bases, and 14 bases stayed unmatched. From germline, CDR1 is SGHRS and CDR2 YFSETQ. This CDR3 is CASSRGPMTSGLYEQYF. The CDR3 nucleotides are TGCGCCAGCAGCAGGGGCCCGATGACTAGCGGGCTATACGAGCAGTACTTC. The whole variable domain, remainder taken from reference TRBV5-1 and TRBJ2-7, is KAGVTQTPRYLIKTRGQQVTLSCSPISGHRSVSWYQQTPGQGLQFLFEYFSETQRNKGNFPGRFSGRQFSNSRSEMNVSTLELGDSALYLCASSRGPMTSGLYEQYFGPGTRLTVT.

The rearrangement links TRBV6-5 to TRBJ1-6, with TRBD1 matching over 7 bases. CDR1 MNHEY and CDR2 SVGAGI come from the germline V gene. J lost 10 bases, V lost 6 bases, and 6 bases had no gene match. This CDR3 is 13 amino acids long. As DNA, the CDR3 is TGTGCCAGCAGGACGACAGGGCCCTCACCCCTCCACTTT. Its translation: CASRTTGPSPLHF.

The rearrangement uses TRBV9 and TRBJ2-2; perhaps TRBD1 as D (5 bases). Germline V gene sequence: CDR1 SGDLS, CDR2 YYNGEE. The CDR3 totals 15 residues. V was clipped by 2 bases and J by 3 bases, with 11 bases between them. CDR3 protein: CASSVRDYDTGELFF. Written as DNA, the CDR3 is TGTGCCAGCAGCGTCAGGGATTATGACACCGGGGAGCTGTTTTTT.

The rearrangement uses TRBV7-8 and TRBJ2-1, with 11 bases matching TRBD1. CDR1 is SGHVS and CDR2 is FQNEAQ in the germline V gene. Trimming at V came to 4 bases and at J to 0 bases, leaving 2 bases not matched to a gene. The CDR3 runs 16 residues. CDR3 DNA: TGTGCCAGCAGCTATGGGACAGGGGGCTCCTACAATGAGCAGTTCTTC. Amino acid sequence: CASSYGTGGSYNEQFF.

The DNA of the CDR3 is TGTGCCTGGACCCCGGGACTAGAGGGTGAGCAGTTCTTC. It is translated as CAWTPGLEGEQFF. The chain couples TRBV30 to TRBJ2-1; 8 bases line up with TRBD2. V was pared by 4 bases and J by 9 bases, with 8 bases of the junction left unmatched. Germline V gene lookup returns CDR1 GTSNPN and CDR2 SVGIG (reference sequence). The CDR3 has 13 amino acids.

CDR3 sequence reads: CASSVLASYEQYF. The CDR3 DNA is TGTGCCAGCAGTGTCCTAGCTTCCTACGAGCAGTACTTC. The genes are TRBV27 and TRBJ2-7; tentative D call: TRBD2 (5 bases). Trimming took 5 bases from V and 1 from J, leaving 9 bases between them. The CDR3 spans 13 residues. The germline V gene has CDR1 MNHEY and CDR2 SMNVEV (reference sequence).

As for this clone: One end of the junction varies from germline; a read error may be responsible. V is TRBV5-1 and J is TRBJ2-3; 10 nucleotides align to TRBD2. The V gene's germline CDR1 is SGHRS and CDR2 YFSETQ. The CDR3 length is 14 residues. This CDR3 is CASSYIGEGSGGSF. For the CDR3, the DNA is TGCGCCAGCAGCTATATTGGGGAGGGTAGCGGGGGGTCCTTT.

The genes are TRBV27 and TRBJ2-5; the match to TRBD1 covers 10 bases. With V trimmed by 2 bases and J by 2 bases, 5 bases remained unmatched. In germline, CDR1 is MNHEY, CDR2 SMNVEV (reference sequence). The CDR3 has 16 residues. This CDR3 is CASSLLGTGVQETQYF. The CDR3 DNA sequence: TGTGCCAGCAGTTTACTCGGGACAGGGGTACAAGAGACCCAGTACTTC.

V and J are TRBV5-4 and TRBJ2-7; TRBD1 matches at 9 bases. Unmatched junction bases numbered 9, after V lost 3 bases and J lost 5 bases. Germline V gives CDR1 SGHNT, CDR2 YYREEE (reference sequence). The CDR3 is made up of 15 amino acids. DNA for the CDR3: TGTGCCAGCAGCTCTCCGGGACAGGGTTTCGACGAGCAGTACTTC. It is translated as CASSSPGQGFDEQYF.

This clone was picked up one time. The J gene is TRBJ1-1, the V gene TRBV6-1; TRBD1 aligns across 9 bases. Germline trimming cut 5 bases from V and 0 bases from J; bases unmatched to any gene: 4. CDR3 length equals 15 residues. Germline CDR1 is MNHNS and CDR2 is SASEGT. This chain's CDR3 is CASSTRQGVNTEAFF. CDR3 in DNA: TGTGCCAGCAGTACACGACAGGGGGTGAACACTGAAGCTTTCTTT.

This clone was detected a few times. This sequence joins TRBV2 and TRBJ1-2, with 8 bases fitting TRBD1. With V trimmed by 6 bases and J by 8 bases, 11 bases remained unmatched. Germline V CDR1 and CDR2: SNHLY, FYNNEI. This CDR3 is 14 amino acids long. The CDR3 bases are TGTGCCAGCAGCCCCAGGGGACAGGCGAGGGGCTACACCTTC. This sequence encodes CASSPRGQARGYTF.

The rearrangement links TRBV9 to TRBJ1-1; 8 nucleotides agree with TRBD1. This CDR3 region has 13 residues. Germline V CDR1 and CDR2: SGDLS, YYNGEE. Losses at the gene ends were 4 bases for V and 4 bases for J; bases not matched to a gene: 3. For the CDR3, the DNA is TGTGCCAGCAGCAAGACAGGGGCCACTGAAGCTTTCTTT. Translating gives CASSKTGATEAFF.

The chain is built from TRBV7-3 and TRBJ2-7; D unclear. The CDR3 sequence is 14 residues long. CDR1 is SGHTA, CDR2 FQGTGA, per germline. V lost 1 base and J 0 bases, leaving 7 bases between the germline ends. The CDR3 region has the DNA TGTGCCAGCAGCTTAAAGAGTGGCTCCTACGAGCAGTACTTC. This gives the protein CASSLKSGSYEQYF. The whole variable domain, filled in from reference TRBV7-3 and TRBJ2-7, reads GAGVSQTPSNKVTEKGKYVELRCDPISGHTALYWYRQSLGQGPEFLIYFQGTGAADDSGLPNDRFFAVRPEGSVSTLKIQRTERGDSAVYLCASSLKSGSYEQYFGPGTRLTVT.

The chain is built from TRBV7-2 and TRBJ2-5; the D gene is possibly TRBD2 (6 bases). This CDR3 contains 15 residues. The V end was cut by 3 bases, the J end by 1 base, with 12 bases between. Per the germline V gene, CDR1 is SGHTA and CDR2 is FQGNSA. The CDR3 coding sequence is TGTGCCAGCAGCTTTTCGGGAGTTCCCCAAGAGACCCAGTACTTC. Its protein product is CASSFSGVPQETQYF.

This sequence joins TRBV2 and TRBJ1-2; TRBD1 is a possible D gene (6 bases). This CDR3 comprises 16 residues. CDR1 SNHLY and CDR2 FYNNEI come from the germline V gene. Trimming removed 0 bases from V and 7 bases from J, with 18 bases in between. CDR3 residues: CASSEAPGQNPSGYTF. DNA of the CDR3: TGTGCCAGCAGTGAAGCGCCCGGACAGAACCCCAGTGGCTACACCTTC. Full variable domain (missing parts from reference TRBV2 and TRBJ1-2): EPEVTQTPSHQVTQMGQEVILRCVPISNHLYFYWYRQILGQKVEFLVSFYNNEISEKSEIFDDQFSVERPDGSNFTLKIRSTKLEDSAMYFCASSEAPGQNPSGYTFGSGTRLTVV.

This clone was detected once. The chain joins TRBV4-1 to TRBJ2-1; a possible D gene is TRBD2 (7 bases). V shed 2 bases and J shed 0 bases, with 11 bases lying between them. Looked up from germline, CDR1 is MGHRA and CDR2 is YSYEKL. The CDR3 sequence is 16 residues long. This CDR3 is CASSQTAGHSYNEQFF. CDR3 DNA sequence: TGCGCCAGCAGCCAAACAGCGGGACACTCCTACAATGAGCAGTTCTTC.

This chain connects TRBV15 to TRBJ2-5; 10 bases align to TRBD1. Trimming at V came to 1 base and at J to 5 bases, leaving 7 bases not matched to a gene. The germline gives CDR1 LNHNV, CDR2 YYDKDF (reference sequence). The length of the CDR3 is 16 residues. The CDR3 loop reads CATSRAGTGVWETQYF. CDR3 nucleotide sequence: TGTGCCACCAGCAGAGCCGGGACAGGGGTTTGGGAGACCCAGTACTTC.

The gene calls are TRBV7-3 and TRBJ2-5, with 7 positions matching TRBD1. V trimming: 2 bases; J trimming: 0 bases; junction bases outside the gene matches: 21. The CDR3 sequence is 21 residues long. CDR1 and CDR2 (germline): SGHTA, FQGTGA. The CDR3 nucleotides are TGTGCCAGCAGCTTACTACCCCAAGGGACAGATGACGTCGGATACCAAGAGACCCAGTACTTC. It specifies CASSLLPQGTDDVGYQETQYF.

The V call is TRBV7-6, the J call TRBJ2-3, with D hard to call. Trimming removed 1 base at V and 2 bases at J, with 4 bases between. CDR3 size: 13 residues. Germline V gene lookup returns CDR1 SGHVS and CDR2 FNYEAQ. The CDR3 DNA is TGTGCCAGCAGCTTAGGGCCCACAGATACGCAGTATTTT. This encodes CASSLGPTDTQYF.

The chain couples TRBV30 to TRBJ1-2, with TRBD1 as a possible D gene (6 bases). Germline V gene lookup returns CDR1 GTSNPN and CDR2 SVGIG (reference sequence). The CDR3 consists of 13 residues. V was clipped by 4 bases and J by 5 bases, with 14 bases between them. CDR3: CAWNLGHRYGYTF. The CDR3 DNA reads TGTGCCTGGAACCTGGGACATCGTTATGGCTACACCTTC.

The chain couples TRBV5-1 to TRBJ1-2, with unresolved D. The length of the CDR3 is 14 residues. The germline V and J ends were trimmed by 1 base and 3 bases, with 10 bases remaining between them. In germline, CDR1 is SGHRS, CDR2 YFSETQ. The CDR3 bases are TGCGCCAGCAGCTTGCACAGCAGAGACTATGGCTACACCTTC. It is translated as CASSLHSRDYGYTF.

A single count supports this clone. V usage is TRBV7-2 and J usage is TRBJ2-7; possibly TRBD2 for D (5 bases). The CDR3 has 14 residues. Between the trimmed V and J ends, which lost 1 base and 3 bases, there was a span of 10 bases. From germline, CDR1 is SGHTA and CDR2 FQGNSA. DNA of the CDR3: TGTGCCAGCAGCTTAGAGAGGGCTGACTACGAGCAGTACTTC. Protein: CASSLERADYEQYF.

The V call is TRBV5-1, the J call TRBJ2-7; 12 nucleotides match TRBD1. The CDR3 sequence is 17 residues long. Trimming at V came to 2 bases and at J to 3 bases, leaving 9 bases not matched to a gene. CDR1 SGHRS and CDR2 YFSETQ come from the germline V gene. The CDR3 reads CASSFTGTGGDRYEQYF. The CDR3 DNA follows: TGCGCCAGCAGCTTTACCGGGACAGGGGGCGATCGCTACGAGCAGTACTTC.

This clone was picked up one time. The chain couples TRBV18 to TRBJ2-6, with 8 bases matching TRBD1. The germline V gene has CDR1 KGHSH and CDR2 LQKENI. V gave up 3 bases and J gave up 4 bases; unmatched junction bases: 5. CDR3 size: 16 residues. The CDR3 spells CASSPRQGTGANVLTF. The CDR3 DNA follows: TGTGCCAGCTCACCGAGACAGGGGACCGGGGCCAACGTCCTGACTTTC.

V usage is TRBV7-2 and J usage is TRBJ2-7; 10 nucleotides line up with TRBD2. The CDR3 sequence is 15 residues long. The J segment lost 3 bases and the V segment lost 4 bases, leaving 6 bases of the junction unmatched. Germline-derived CDR1 and CDR2 are SGHTA and FQGNSA. The CDR3, as DNA: TGTGCCAGCAGCTCCGCCGCTAGCGGGGGCTACGAGCAGTACTTC. It yields the protein CASSSAASGGYEQYF.

This chain connects TRBV28 to TRBJ1-1, with a tentative D call TRBD1 (5 bases). Trimming removed 0 bases at V and 7 bases at J, with 6 bases between. The CDR3 has 12 residues. CDR1 and CDR2 (germline): MDHEN, SYDVKM. In DNA form, the CDR3 reads TGTGCCAGCAGTTTATGGCAGGGTGAAGCTTTCTTT. It is translated as CASSLWQGEAFF.

The chain uses TRBV7-2 and TRBJ2-3, with a weak D call TRBD1 (6 bases). The CDR3 runs to 17 residues. Germline V gene lookup returns CDR1 SGHTA and CDR2 FQGNSA. The V end lost 5 bases, the J end lost 1 base, and 19 bases lay between the germline ends. The CDR3 nucleotides are TGTGCCAGCAGCCCGAGGCAGGGGCCTTTCGGCACAGATACGCAGTATTTT. It codes for CASSPRQGPFGTDTQYF.

This clone has a handful of counts. The chain carries TRBV27 and TRBJ2-7; D call uncertain. Germline CDR1 reads MNHEY; CDR2 reads SMNVEV (reference sequence). The CDR3 totals 13 residues. V was shortened by 0 bases and J by 3 bases, with 6 bases between the two germline ends. Here the CDR3 reads CASSLSYNYEQYF. CDR3 in DNA: TGTGCCAGCAGTTTATCGTACAACTACGAGCAGTACTTC.

The V gene is TRBV18, the J gene TRBJ2-1; 8 positions match TRBD2. Germline CDR1 is KGHSH and CDR2 is LQKENI. This CDR3 is 15 amino acids long. The trim removed 0 bases at V and 9 bases at J, leaving 7 bases unmatched. CDR3: CASSPPSGSIGEQFF. CDR3 in DNA: TGTGCCAGCTCACCACCGAGCGGGAGTATAGGTGAGCAGTTCTTC.

The chain employs TRBV7-6 and TRBJ2-4, with D possibly matching TRBD2 (6 bases). Germline V gene data show CDR1 as SGHVS and CDR2 as FNYEAQ. The CDR3 extends over 16 amino acids. Deletions cut 2 bases from V and 6 bases from J, with 17 bases between. As DNA, the CDR3 is TGTGCCAGCAGCTTACTCGCCGGGCCACTAGCAAACATTCAGTACTTC. Protein product: CASSLLAGPLANIQYF.

The chain couples TRBV7-4 to TRBJ2-1; 8 positions agree with TRBD2. Germline values: CDR1 SGHVT, CDR2 SQSDAQ. Trimming took 2 bases from V and 8 from J; bases not matched to a gene: 8. The CDR3 consists of 15 residues. This chain's CDR3 is CASSLWGTSEDEQFF. CDR3 bases: TGTGCCAGCAGCTTATGGGGGACTAGTGAGGATGAGCAGTTCTTC. The full variable domain, rest sourced from reference TRBV7-4 and TRBJ2-1, is GAGVSQSPRYKVAKRGRDVALRCDSISGHVTLYWYRQTLGQGSEVLTYSQSDAQRDKSGRPSGRFSAERPERSVSTLKIQRTEQGDSAVYLCASSLWGTSEDEQFFGPGTRLTVL.